This note documents a single TCR beta chain sequence. As yet, its antigen is unknown. The germline gives CDR1 SGHRS, CDR2 YFSETQ. The CDR3 is 15 residues long. J gave up 6 bases and V 1 base, and 7 bases lay outside the gene matches. Profiling relied on immunoSEQ multiplex PCR, and the TCRdb table lists in-frame clones only, not all of them. The repertoire has some 1.4 million clones, roughly 96% of them found once; the top ten carry roughly 1.2%. The entry originates in a study of shared clonotypes between healthy human individuals. Findings and limits, study-wide: Despite large depth, sorted-subset datasets appeared incompletely sequenced. Shared clonotypes: 4.5% to 6% naive CD4, about 4% naive CD8, roughly 2.2% memory CD4, around 0.4% memory CD8.

This receptor was identified in a man aged 30 to 45 in good health. The rearrangement uses TRBV5-1 and TRBJ1-5; 7 bases are shared with TRBD1. The sample taken for sequencing was naive CD4+ T cells sorted from blood. Described subset: CD45RA+ positively selected. CDR3 in DNA: TGCGCCAGCAGCTTGTGGACAGGTTCAGGTCAGCCCCAGCATTTT. Its translation: CASSLWTGSGQPQHF.